This TCR beta chain was sequenced in a study of CD4+ T cells in melanoma (dated by TCRdb to the early 2020s). Regarding the complete study: Neoantigen-specific CD4+ T cells in human melanoma were what the study investigated.

The CDR1 and CDR2 encoded by the germline V gene are SNHLY and FYNNEI. V is pruned by 4 bases and J by 4 bases, leaving 4 bases of the junction without a gene match. Including the terminal cysteine and phenylalanine, the CDR3 comprises 14 residues. The entry retains the CDR3 DNA only, 42 bases that are in frame from base 1. As regards this clone: This receptor's antigen is unknown. It has no much larger one-base neighbor in the sample; base qualities were not kept.

Study-level results and caveats: The report described a correlation between neoantigen-specific CD4+ T cells and the function of CD8+ T cells, macrophages and B cells. Neoantigen-specific CD4+ T cells in melanoma were reported to show diverse differentiation states.

Donors were patients with melanoma. Libraries were built with the immunoSEQ multiplex PCR assay. The clones in this table, taken by TCRdb from immuneACCESS, are in-frame only. Not every clone is retained; where verified, under half of the shortfall comes from an unresolved V gene, and the cause of the rest is unknown. The sample has fewer than 150,000 clones on record, 80% to 95% of them singletons. The ten most abundant clones make up 1.5% of the sample. This TCR derives from a human donor with melanoma. The chain is made from TRBV2 and TRBJ1-2, and 9 junction bases match TRBD1. CDR3 loop: CASSVQGAGYGYTF. The DNA sequence is given as TGTGCCAGCAGTGTACAGGGGGCTGGCTATGGCTACACCTTC.